This passage covers 17 T cell receptor beta chains from one sample sequenced in a study of cytomegalovirus exposure and HLA in healthy donors. Generated by immunoSEQ multiplex PCR, the TCRdb table keeps only in-frame clones and is missing some. This sample yields about 150,000 clones, of which about 91% are seen a single time; roughly 9.3% belongs to the top ten. The sample comprised PBMCs. The receptors derive from a woman between 18 and 29 years old in good health and CMV-seropositive.

The V call is TRBV4-2, the J call TRBJ2-7, with TRBD1 matching 9 bases. J lost 3 bases, V lost 0 bases, and 6 bases had no gene match. Germline CDR1 and CDR2: LGHNA and YNFKEQ. The CDR3 runs to 16 residues. CDR3 DNA sequence: TGTGCCAGCAGCCAAGAATTAGGGACAGGGAGCTACGAGCAGTACTTC. Translated, it gives CASSQELGTGSYEQYF.

The chain combines TRBV27 with TRBJ2-7; 11 nucleotides line up with TRBD1. CDR3 length: 13 amino acids. Germline V gene sequence: CDR1 MNHEY, CDR2 SMNVEV (reference sequence). The trim removed 7 bases at V and 2 bases at J, leaving 1 base unmatched. The CDR3 here is CASMGQGAYEQYF. CDR3 nucleotides: TGTGCCAGCATGGGACAGGGGGCCTACGAGCAGTACTTC.

This clone has just a few counts. This chain uses TRBV5-1 with TRBJ1-2; 10 bases line up with TRBD1. This CDR3 has 15 amino acids. The germline CDR1 and CDR2 sequences are SGHRS and YFSETQ. V was pared by 3 bases and J by 8 bases, with 10 bases of the junction left unmatched. The CDR3 reads CASSSRPGTGDGYTF. The CDR3 region has the DNA TGCGCCAGCAGCTCGAGACCCGGGACAGGGGACGGCTACACCTTC.

This clone is a singleton in its sample. The V call is TRBV28, the J call TRBJ2-3; D is perhaps TRBD2 (7 bases). The V gene's germline CDR1 is MDHEN and CDR2 SYDVKM. V shed 7 bases and J shed 5 bases, with 16 bases lying between them. CDR3 length: 14 amino acids. The DNA of the CDR3 is TGTGCCAGCATTTTTGGGGGGGCGGTAGATACGCAGTATTTT. It is translated as CASIFGGAVDTQYF.

The chain combines TRBV5-1 with TRBJ2-3, with 11 bases matching TRBD1. The CDR3 is made up of 18 amino acids. J was trimmed by 4 bases and V by 5 bases; bases with no gene match: 15. The germline gives CDR1 SGHRS, CDR2 YFSETQ. As DNA, the CDR3 is TGCGCCAGCAGGAACGGACAGGGGGCGGGAGGAGAAGCAGATACGCAGTATTTT. Its protein product is CASRNGQGAGGEADTQYF. Together with reference TRBV5-1 and TRBJ2-3, the CDR3 gives the full variable domain: KAGVTQTPRYLIKTRGQQVTLSCSPISGHRSVSWYQQTPGQGLQFLFEYFSETQRNKGNFPGRFSGRQFSNSRSEMNVSTLELGDSALYLCASRNGQGAGGEADTQYFGPGTRLTVL.

The chain joins TRBV13 to TRBJ2-2; D not certain. Germline CDR1 reads PRHDT; CDR2 reads FYEKMQ (reference sequence). CDR3 length: 14 residues. The V end lost 0 bases, the J end lost 7 bases, and 9 bases lay between the germline ends. Written as DNA, the CDR3 is TGTGCCAGCAGCTTAGGTGGCAGACACGGGGAGCTGTTTTTT. Residues: CASSLGGRHGELFF. The whole variable domain, filled in from reference TRBV13 and TRBJ2-2, reads AAGVIQSPRHLIKEKRETATLKCYPIPRHDTVYWYQQGPGQDPQFLISFYEKMQSDKGSIPDRFSAQQFSDYHSELNMSSLELGDSALYFCASSLGGRHGELFFGEGSRLTVL.

The chain recombines TRBV15 with TRBJ1-1; D is unclear. This CDR3 has 14 amino acids. Trimming took 5 bases from V and 4 from J, leaving 14 bases between them. Germline V lookup: CDR1 LNHNV, CDR2 YYDKDF (reference sequence). CDR3 in amino acids: CATSGRGLSTEAFF. For the CDR3, the DNA is TGTGCCACCAGCGGCCGTGGACTGAGCACTGAAGCTTTCTTT.

This rearrangement joins TRBV28 to TRBJ1-5; D is possibly TRBD1 (5 bases). Trimming took off 7 bases at V and 1 base at J, with 14 bases between the two ends. In germline, CDR1 is MDHEN, CDR2 SYDVKM. This CDR3 is built from 15 residues. The CDR3 region has the DNA TGTGCCAGCATGTCCGGGGGGACGAGCAATCAGCCCCAGCATTTT. This gives the protein CASMSGGTSNQPQHF. Together with reference TRBV28 and TRBJ1-5, the CDR3 gives the full variable domain: DVKVTQSSRYLVKRTGEKVFLECVQDMDHENMFWYRQDPGLGLRLIYFSYDVKMKEKGDIPEGYSVSREKKERFSLILESASTNQTSMYLCASMSGGTSNQPQHFGDGTRLSIL.

This chain joins TRBV7-9 and TRBJ2-6, with 10 bases fitting TRBD1. Trimming took 5 bases from V and 3 from J; bases not matched to a gene: 13. The CDR3 extends over 19 amino acids. Germline lookup yields CDR1 SEHNR and CDR2 FQNEAQ (reference sequence). The chain's CDR3 is CASSPRNRQGASGANVLTF. CDR3 nucleotides: TGTGCCAGCAGCCCTCGCAACCGACAGGGGGCCAGTGGGGCCAACGTCCTGACTTTC.

The V gene is TRBV5-6, the J gene TRBJ1-3; no firm D call. Trimming cost V 5 bases and J 1 base, with 10 bases left between them. From germline, CDR1 is SGHDT and CDR2 YYEEEE. There are 14 residues in the CDR3. CDR3 DNA: TGTGCCAGCAGTTGGGGAGGGTCTGGAAACACCATATATTTT. Encoded protein: CASSWGGSGNTIYF. Full variable domain (remainder filled in from reference TRBV5-6 and TRBJ1-3): DAGVTQSPTHLIKTRGQQVTLRCSPKSGHDTVSWYQQALGQGPQFIFQYYEEEERQRGNFPDRFSGHQFPNYSSELNVNALLLGDSALYLCASSWGGSGNTIYFGEGSWLTVV.

The rearrangement joins TRBV9 to TRBJ1-2; D is undetermined. Germline lookup yields CDR1 SGDLS and CDR2 YYNGEE. This CDR3 has 14 amino acids. V lost 4 bases to trimming and J lost 2 bases, with 12 bases between them. In nucleotides, the CDR3 is TGTGCCAGCAGCTCGAGGGAGTGGAACTATGGCTACACCTTC. Amino acids: CASSSREWNYGYTF. The full variable domain, completed using reference TRBV9 and TRBJ1-2, is DSGVTQTPKHLITATGQRVTLRCSPRSGDLSVYWYQQSLDQGLQFLIQYYNGEERAKGNILERFSAQQFPDLHSELNLSSLELGDSALYFCASSSREWNYGYTFGSGTRLTVV.

The chain carries TRBV27 and TRBJ1-1; the match to TRBD1 covers 8 bases. Germline loops: CDR1 MNHEY, CDR2 SMNVEV (reference sequence). The CDR3 spans 12 residues. V trimming: 8 bases; J trimming: 4 bases; junction bases outside the gene matches: 3. This CDR3 reads CASGTGSTEAFF. Written as DNA, the CDR3 is TGTGCCAGCGGGACAGGTTCCACTGAAGCTTTCTTT.

Concerning this clone: Compared with germline, one end of the junction differs, possibly owing to a read error. The J gene is TRBJ2-5, the V gene TRBV29-1; a weak D match, TRBD1 (6 bases). CDR1 and CDR2 from the germline V gene are SQVTM and ANQGSEA. This CDR3 comprises 12 residues. CDR3 nucleotides: TGCAGCGATGAACAGGGAACAGAGACCCAGTACTTC. Its protein is CSDEQGTETQYF.

This chain joins TRBV6-5 and TRBJ2-5, with D possibly matching TRBD2 (6 bases). This CDR3 has 15 residues. CDR1 and CDR2 from the germline V gene are MNHEY and SVGAGI. V was trimmed by 0 bases and J by 1 base, leaving 9 bases between them. The CDR3 nucleotides are TGTGCCAGCAGTTACTCGGGGGGACTCCAAGAGACCCAGTACTTC. Its translation is CASSYSGGLQETQYF.

V and J are TRBV2 and TRBJ2-5; tentatively, D is TRBD2 (5 bases). V lost 10 bases and J 5 bases, leaving 29 bases between the germline ends. The CDR3 consists of 17 residues. Germline assignment: CDR1 SNHLY and CDR2 FYNNEI. The CDR3 DNA reads as TGTGCCACCAAACCCCTCAAGCAGATAGAGCGGCGGGAGACCCAGTACTTC. It specifies CATKPLKQIERRETQYF.

V is TRBV28 and J is TRBJ2-3, with D perhaps TRBD2 (6 bases). The V and J ends lost 4 bases and 4 bases respectively, with 12 bases between them. The CDR3 sequence is 14 residues long. Germline V gives CDR1 MDHEN, CDR2 SYDVKM. This chain's CDR3 is CASSYRLVSDTQYF. The CDR3 DNA reads as TGTGCCAGCAGTTATCGACTAGTCTCAGATACGCAGTATTTT.

This clone was seen a single time. This chain joins TRBV28 and TRBJ2-3, with 10 bases fitting TRBD2. Germline CDR1 MDHEN, CDR2 SYDVKM. This CDR3 has 14 amino acids. The ends lost 6 bases at V and 3 bases at J; junction bases unmatched: 3. CDR3 loop: CASRKAGGTDTQYF. In DNA form, the CDR3 reads TGTGCCAGCAGGAAAGCGGGGGGGACAGATACGCAGTATTTT.